The rows below give T cell receptor beta chains drawn from one sample of a study of shared clonotypes between healthy human individuals. Here immunoSEQ multiplex PCR was the method, and the copy in TCRdb shows in-frame clones only, minus some. The sample has some 1,400,000 clones, roughly 97% seen once. Sequenced material: naive CD4+ T cells sorted from blood. These receptors were taken from a man between 25 and 39 years old in good health. The CDR3 runs from the conserved cysteine through the conserved F or W. A D gene is named only where the DNA matches it firmly.

TRBV23-1	TRBJ2-7	TRBD1	CASSRRERTGKPYEQYF	TGCGCCAGCAGTCGCCGCGAAAGGACAGGTAAACCCTACGAGCAGTACTTC
TRBV6-6	TRBJ1-5	NA	CASSPGLGNQPQHF	TGTGCCAGCAGTCCCGGATTGGGCAATCAGCCCCAGCATTTT
TRBV6-6	TRBJ2-5	NA	CASGFGEKTQYF	TGTGCCAGCGGGTTTGGAGAAAAGACCCAGTACTTC
TRBV11-3	TRBJ2-5	NA	CASSLSAQETQYF	TGTGCCAGCAGCTTATCTGCACAAGAGACCCAGTACTTC
TRBV5-1	TRBJ1-4	NA	CASSSGQKRTTNEKLFF	TGCGCCAGCAGCTCCGGACAGAAACGTACAACTAATGAAAAACTGTTTTTT
TRBV6-6	TRBJ2-1	TRBD2	CASRTSGNEQFF	TGTGCCAGCAGAACTAGCGGGAATGAGCAGTTCTTC
TRBV23-1	TRBJ2-7	TRBD2	CASSQPSGLVSYEQYF	TGCGCCAGCAGTCAACCTAGCGGACTGGTCTCCTACGAGCAGTACTTC
TRBV14	TRBJ1-1	TRBD1	CASSYRGQGTEAFF	TGTGCCAGCAGTTACAGGGGGCAGGGCACTGAAGCTTTCTTT
TRBV5-6	TRBJ2-3	NA	CASAWGGRQDTQYF	TGTGCCAGCGCCTGGGGGGGGCGCCAAGATACGCAGTATTTT
TRBV4-1	TRBJ1-3	NA	CASSPPPERSSGNTIYF	TGCGCCAGCAGCCCTCCCCCAGAGCGGAGCTCTGGAAACACCATATATTTT
TRBV2	TRBJ2-6	NA	CASSEQGRRIRGANVLTF	TGTGCCAGCAGTGAACAGGGACGGCGCATCAGGGGGGCCAACGTCCTGACTTTC
TRBV15	TRBJ2-7	TRBD2	CATSRVRGGVVYEQYF	TGTGCCACCAGCAGAGTACGCGGGGGGGTAGTGTACGAGCAGTACTTC
TRBV11-2	TRBJ1-2	NA	CASSLDPGLYGYTF	TGTGCCAGCAGCTTAGACCCAGGCCTCTATGGCTACACCTTC
TRBV29-1	TRBJ1-5	NA	CSVEDGGNQPQHF	TGCAGCGTTGAAGATGGGGGCAATCAGCCCCAGCATTTT
TRBV25-1	TRBJ2-3	NA	CASSGPGPSTDTQYF	TGTGCCAGCAGCGGACCAGGTCCTAGCACAGATACGCAGTATTTT
TRBV29-1	TRBJ1-3	NA	CSVGQSGNTIYF	TGCAGCGTTGGGCAATCTGGAAACACCATATATTTT
TRBV28	TRBJ2-7	TRBD2	CASSLTSGSYEQYF	TGTGCCAGCAGTTTAACTAGCGGGAGTTACGAGCAGTACTTC
TRBV7-2	TRBJ2-2	NA	CASSLDYGGELFF	TGTGCCAGCAGCTTAGATTATGGCGGGGAGCTGTTTTTT